Sequencing of this T cell receptor beta chain was carried out in a study of T cells after yellow fever vaccination. 5'RACE template switching produced TCR cDNA carrying a universal primer site and UMIs. TCRdb passed the 5' RACE reads through MiXCR, listing each CDR3 protein once. Altogether 150,000 to 200,000 distinct CDR3 sequences are present, approximately 6.2% being singletons, with the ten largest covering about 2.8%. Trimming pared 3 bases from V and 4 bases from J, leaving 9 bases between. Germline V CDR1 and CDR2: MRHNA, SNTAGT. The CDR3 has 13 residues. Study outcomes and limitations: Sorted repertoires could include abundant contaminating clonotypes from bulk cells. A limited proportion of clonotypes was detected within both the CD4 and CD8 compartments. Researchers report a weaker secondary response that nonetheless peaked faster, day 5 versus 15.

This clonotype was counted many times. Its antigen is currently unknown. The rearrangement links TRBV6-4 to TRBJ1-1; D gene uncertain. The sequencing here drew on CD4+ T cells sorted from PBMCs, taken on the day of the first yellow fever vaccination. This TCR derives from a man younger than 35 who received the YFV17D yellow fever vaccine. CDR3 amino acids: CASSEVEGTEAFF. In DNA form, the CDR3 reads TGTGCCAGCAGTGAGGTCGAGGGCACTGAAGCTTTCTTT.